The 20 T cell receptor beta chains below come from one sample, sequenced in a study of blood T cell repertoires in COVID-19. The data were produced by immunoSEQ multiplex PCR, yet TCRdb's version contains in-frame clones alone and is incomplete. This sample has 140,000 or so clones, with about 88% found just once. The sample comprised peripheral blood. The receptors here all came from a human donor with COVID-19, enrolled during active disease. The donor label of this sample is uncertain.

J is TRBJ1-4 and V is TRBV27; possible D gene TRBD1, 6 bases. The ends were cut back, 8 bases at V and 8 bases at J, with 21 bases in the middle. The germline V gene has CDR1 MNHEY and CDR2 SMNVEV (reference sequence). This CDR3 is built from 15 residues. CDR3 nucleotide sequence: TGTGCCAGCCAGCCCGTACAGGGAGAAGAGGAAAAACTGTTTTTT. Translating it yields CASQPVQGEEEKLFF.

The V gene is TRBV12-5, the J gene TRBJ1-1, with 9 bases aligning to TRBD1. Germline V gives CDR1 LGHNT, CDR2 FRNRAP. J was trimmed by 4 bases and V by 7 bases; bases with no gene match: 4. The CDR3 length is 13 residues. CDR3 nucleotides: TGTGCTAGTGTTCCGACAGGGGGCACTGAAGCTTTCTTT. Its protein is CASVPTGGTEAFF.

The chain joins TRBV30 to TRBJ2-1; 11 positions match TRBD2. Per the germline V gene, CDR1 is GTSNPN and CDR2 is SVGIG (reference sequence). The V segment lost 4 bases and the J segment 6 bases; nucleotides outside the gene matches: 11. The CDR3 runs to 16 residues. The CDR3 spells CAWILAGAWGSNEQFF. The CDR3 bases are TGTGCCTGGATACTAGCGGGAGCTTGGGGAAGCAATGAGCAGTTCTTC.

The gene calls are TRBV6-9 and TRBJ2-1, with 8 bases matching TRBD2. V lost 2 bases to trimming and J lost 4 bases; unmatched junction nucleotides: 7. The V gene's germline CDR1 is MNHGY and CDR2 SVAAGI. The CDR3 runs to 16 residues. The CDR3 DNA sequence: TGTGCCAGCAGTTATCGCCTGGGCGGGGGGTACAATGAGCAGTTCTTC. Residues: CASSYRLGGGYNEQFF.

The chain couples TRBV10-1 to TRBJ2-7; 7 nucleotides match TRBD1. Germline-derived CDR1 and CDR2 are WNHNN and SYGVQD (reference sequence). After removal of 2 bases from V and 3 bases from J, the junction contained 4 bases not matched to a gene. CDR3 size: 14 residues. In nucleotides, the CDR3 is TGCGCCAGCAGTGAGAGCGACAGGGTCTACGAGCAGTACTTC. Translating it yields CASSESDRVYEQYF.

This clone was seen just once. The chain links TRBV11-3 to TRBJ1-2; D remains ambiguous. Germline CDR1 is SGHNT and CDR2 is YENEEA. V lost 4 bases to trimming and J lost 13 bases, with 16 bases between them. The CDR3 runs 12 residues. The CDR3 region has the DNA TGTGCCAGCAGCTGGCCGGAGGGAACTAGCACCTTC. This sequence encodes CASSWPEGTSTF.

This clone appeared a single time. The chain combines TRBV28 with TRBJ2-7; 8 positions match TRBD1. Germline V lookup: CDR1 MDHEN, CDR2 SYDVKM. The length of the CDR3 is 14 residues. V lost 4 bases and J lost 2; bases outside the gene matches: 4. The CDR3 DNA reads as TGTGCCAGCAGTTCCGGGACAGGCCCCTACGAGCAGTACTTC. It specifies CASSSGTGPYEQYF.

The rearrangement links TRBV6-5 to TRBJ1-5, with D uncertain. Germline V gene lookup returns CDR1 MNHEY and CDR2 SVGAGI. V lost 2 bases to trimming and J lost 6 bases, with 11 bases between them. The CDR3 has 14 residues. The CDR3 sequence: CASSYVQRGQPQHF. The CDR3 DNA is TGTGCCAGCAGTTACGTCCAGCGGGGTCAGCCCCAGCATTTT.

In this sample, this clone turned up once. The CDR3 nucleotides are TGTGCCAGCAGTCCCCGGGGGGACACTGAAGCTTTCTTT. Its translation: CASSPRGDTEAFF. This chain uses TRBV6-4 with TRBJ1-1; possible D gene TRBD1, 5 bases. The V end lost 5 bases, the J end lost 3 bases, and 10 bases lay between the germline ends. Germline loops: CDR1 MRHNA, CDR2 SNTAGT. The CDR3 extends over 13 amino acids.

The chain uses TRBV3-1 (or the pseudogene TRBV3-2) and TRBJ2-7, with D possibly being TRBD2 (5 bases). Germline V CDR1 and CDR2: LGHDT, YNNKEL (reference sequence). CDR3 length: 12 amino acids. Trimming took 1 base from V and 5 from J, leaving 6 bases between them. CDR3 region: CASSQAGNEQYF. For the CDR3, the DNA is TGTGCCAGCAGCCAAGCGGGAAACGAGCAGTACTTC.

This rearrangement joins TRBV5-4 to TRBJ2-1; TRBD2 matches 12 bases. The ends lost 4 bases at V and 10 bases at J; junction bases unmatched: 9. This CDR3 spans 15 amino acids. Looked up from germline, CDR1 is SGHNT and CDR2 is YYREEE (reference sequence). CDR3 coding DNA: TGTGCCAGCAGCCGGACTAGCGGGGCTAGGGAGGAGCAGTTCTTC. Residues: CASSRTSGAREEQFF.

The rearrangement uses TRBV5-1 and TRBJ1-4; D not resolved. In germline, CDR1 is SGHRS, CDR2 YFSETQ. The CDR3 totals 14 residues. Trimming removed 0 bases from V and 3 bases from J, with 6 bases in between. The CDR3 region is CASSLDSSNEKLFF. In nucleotides, the CDR3 is TGCGCCAGCAGCTTGGACAGCTCTAATGAAAAACTGTTTTTT.

The chain employs TRBV3-1 (or the pseudogene TRBV3-2) and TRBJ2-7; 10 nucleotides agree with TRBD2. The V segment lost 2 bases and the J segment 2 bases; nucleotides outside the gene matches: 3. Looked up from germline, CDR1 is LGHDT and CDR2 is YNNKEL (reference sequence). This CDR3 has 15 amino acids. CDR3 in amino acids: CASSQLAGVTYEQYF. The CDR3 DNA follows: TGTGCCAGCAGCCAACTAGCGGGAGTAACCTACGAGCAGTACTTC.

The CDR3 loop reads CASSHPGQGWGGYGYTF. The CDR3 nucleotides are TGTGCCAGCAGCCATCCGGGACAGGGGTGGGGAGGCTATGGCTACACCTTC. The V call is TRBV3-1 (or the pseudogene TRBV3-2), the J call TRBJ1-2, with 10 bases lining up with TRBD1. From germline, CDR1 is LGHDT and CDR2 YNNKEL (reference sequence). This CDR3 has 17 amino acids. After removal of 3 bases from V and 4 bases from J, the junction contained 11 bases not matched to a gene.

The chain recombines TRBV7-9 with TRBJ2-1; D ambiguous. Trimming took off 1 base at V and 7 bases at J, with 26 bases between the two ends. In germline, CDR1 is SEHNR, CDR2 FQNEAQ (reference sequence). The CDR3 runs to 19 residues. The CDR3 bases are TGTGCCAGCAGCTTAGATGTCGGCTTAGCCTACACAAAAACGAATGAGCAGTTCTTC. It translates to CASSLDVGLAYTKTNEQFF.

The chain recombines TRBV2 with TRBJ2-5; D is possibly TRBD1 (6 bases). This CDR3 contains 14 residues. Deletions cut 8 bases from V and 1 base from J, with 14 bases between. Germline V gene sequence: CDR1 SNHLY, CDR2 FYNNEI. Here the CDR3 DNA reads TGTGCCAGCCTACTCAACAGGGTCCAAGAGACCCAGTACTTC. Translating gives CASLLNRVQETQYF.

This clone was detected once. For the CDR3, the DNA is TGTGCCAGCAGAAAGGGGGCAACTAATGAAAAACTGTTTTTT. As protein: CASRKGATNEKLFF. This chain joins TRBV6-6 and TRBJ1-4; a weak D match, TRBD1 (6 bases). V lost 6 bases and J lost 0, with 8 bases in between. This CDR3 spans 14 amino acids. Germline loops: CDR1 MNHNY, CDR2 SVGAGI (reference sequence).

The V and J genes are TRBV11-3 and TRBJ2-3; no clear D. Trimming took 1 base from V and 3 from J, leaving 5 bases between them. The CDR3 sequence is 13 residues long. The germline V gene has CDR1 SGHNT and CDR2 YENEEA. Here the CDR3 reads CASSLGRTDTQYF. As DNA, the CDR3 is TGTGCCAGCAGCTTAGGCAGGACAGATACGCAGTATTTT. Full variable domain (rest looked up from reference TRBV11-3 and TRBJ2-3): EAGVVQSPRYKIIEKKQPVAFWCNPISGHNTLYWYLQNLGQGPELLIRYENEEAVDDSQLPKDRFSAERLKGVDSTLKIQPAELGDSAVYLCASSLGRTDTQYFGPGTRLTVL.

This chain uses TRBV6-5 with TRBJ1-1; 8 bases are shared with TRBD1. The V gene end was trimmed by 0 bases and the J gene end by 10 bases; junction bases not matched to a gene: 10. The length of the CDR3 is 15 residues. The germline CDR1 and CDR2 sequences are MNHEY and SVGAGI. This CDR3 reads CASSYSSGQGASAFF. Written as DNA, the CDR3 is TGTGCCAGCAGTTACTCTTCGGGTCAGGGGGCATCAGCTTTCTTT.

This clone was counted a single time. This chain links TRBV3-1 (or the pseudogene TRBV3-2) with TRBJ2-2; the match to TRBD1 covers 8 bases. J gave up 6 bases and V 1 base, and 7 bases lay outside the gene matches. This CDR3 contains 16 residues. CDR1 and CDR2 (germline): LGHDT, YNNKEL (reference sequence). This CDR3 is CASSQVSGGDAGELFF. CDR3 DNA sequence: TGTGCCAGCAGCCAAGTATCAGGGGGCGACGCCGGGGAGCTGTTTTTT.